What follows are 22 T cell receptor beta chains derived from one specimen sequenced in a study of T cell repertoires in cytomegalovirus infection. TCRdb re-analysed the reads in MiXCR, keeping a single row per CDR3 protein. The table lists about 300,000 distinct CDR3 sequences, under 30% of them singletons. Sequencing was performed on PBMCs. These receptors came from a human donor in good health (CMV status not recorded). Some clones in this sample may be carry-over from other donors' samples.

This rearrangement joins TRBV4-1 to TRBJ2-1; 10 bases fit TRBD2. V was clipped by 1 base and J by 8 bases; unmatched bases: 14. The CDR3 spans 18 residues. The V gene's germline CDR1 is MGHRA and CDR2 YSYEKL. CDR3 coding DNA: TGCGCCAGCAGCCAAGCTGTCTGGTCTAGCGGGAGCTGGGATGAGCAGTTCTTC. Its translation is CASSQAVWSSGSWDEQFF.

The rearrangement joins TRBV7-2 to TRBJ2-7, with D perhaps assigned TRBD1 or TRBD2 (5 bases each). The germline V gene has CDR1 SGHTA and CDR2 FQGNSA. V shed 7 bases and J shed 7 bases, with 20 bases lying between them. The CDR3 runs 14 residues. CDR3 DNA: TGTGCCAGCAACGTCCCTGGGGCGGGCGGGGAGCAGTACTTC. As protein: CASNVPGAGGEQYF. Drawing the rest from reference TRBV7-2 and TRBJ2-7, the complete variable domain is GAGVSQSPSNKVTEKGKDVELRCDPISGHTALYWYRQSLGQGLEFLIYFQGNSAPDKSGLPSDRFSAERTGGSVSTLTIQRTQQEDSAVYLCASNVPGAGGEQYFGPGTRLTVT.

The CDR3 loop is CASRLDEQFF. CDR3 bases: TGCGCCAGCAGACTTGATGAGCAGTTCTTC. This sequence joins TRBV10-2 and TRBJ2-1; D is unresolved. CDR3 length: 10 residues. Germline V gene lookup returns CDR1 WSHSY and CDR2 SAAADI. V lost 6 bases and J lost 8, with 5 bases in between.

There are a few counts of this clonotype. The chain links TRBV7-6 to TRBJ2-1; the D gene is possibly TRBD2 (6 bases). This CDR3 has 16 residues. Trimming took 5 bases from V and 3 from J, leaving 17 bases between them. Germline V gives CDR1 SGHVS, CDR2 FNYEAQ. The CDR3 is CASSHTRAGRYNEQFF. The CDR3 DNA reads TGTGCCAGCAGCCATACTAGGGCGGGACGCTACAATGAGCAGTTCTTC.

At least ten counts were recorded for this clonotype. DNA of the CDR3: TGTGCCAGCAGCCACGGGAAGGGGACAGGCGTCCTTGCAACTAATGAAAAACTGTTTTTT. As protein: CASSHGKGTGVLATNEKLFF. The chain uses TRBV7-9 and TRBJ1-4, with 8 positions matching TRBD1. The CDR3 contains 20 residues. V lost 5 bases and J lost 0; bases outside the gene matches: 17. Germline V lookup: CDR1 SEHNR, CDR2 FQNEAQ (reference sequence). The entire variable domain, with the rest obtained from reference TRBV7-9 and TRBJ1-4, is as follows: DTGVSQNPRHKITKRGQNVTFRCDPISEHNRLYWYRQTLGQGPEFLTYFQNEAQLEKSRLLSDRFSAERPKGSFSTLEIQRTEQGDSAMYLCASSHGKGTGVLATNEKLFFGSGTQLSVL.

This clonotype was counted a few times. The rearrangement uses TRBV5-6 and TRBJ2-1; the D is unclear. The CDR3 is 16 residues long. The ends were cut back, 0 bases at V and 0 bases at J, with 10 bases in the middle. Germline CDR1 SGHDT, CDR2 YYEEEE. This CDR3 reads CASSLAESFSYNEQFF. DNA for the CDR3: TGTGCCAGCAGCTTGGCCGAATCCTTCTCCTACAATGAGCAGTTCTTC.

In its sample, this clonotype was seen many times. The chain links TRBV6-5 to TRBJ1-6; tentative D call: TRBD1 (5 bases). With 0 bases removed from V and 0 bases from J, the gap between germline ends came to 12 bases. The CDR3 extends over 18 amino acids. Germline values: CDR1 MNHEY, CDR2 SVGAGI. The CDR3 sequence: CASSYSGRASSYNSPLHF. The CDR3, as DNA: TGTGCCAGCAGTTACTCCGGCAGGGCGAGCTCCTATAATTCACCCCTCCACTTT.

This clonotype was detected only a few times. The V call is TRBV7-2, the J call TRBJ2-1; D possibly corresponds to TRBD1 (6 bases). CDR3 size: 17 residues. Germline lookup yields CDR1 SGHTA and CDR2 FQGNSA. The V gene lost 2 bases and the J gene lost 9 bases, with 23 bases spanning the gap. CDR3 nucleotide sequence: TGTGCCAGCAGCTTATTAAGTGTGGGGACACGACCGAGTGAGCAGTTCTTC. Translated, it gives CASSLLSVGTRPSEQFF.

CDR3 coding DNA: TGCAGTGCTAGGCCACCGACTAGCGGATTATACGAGCAGTACTTC. Residues: CSARPPTSGLYEQYF. The gene calls are TRBV20-1 and TRBJ2-7; 9 nucleotides match TRBD2. Germline V gene sequence: CDR1 DFQATT, CDR2 SNEGSKA (reference sequence). The CDR3 length is 15 residues. J gave up 4 bases and V 3 bases, and 10 bases lay outside the gene matches.

This clonotype appeared many times. The chain employs TRBV7-2 and TRBJ2-1, with 7 bases matching TRBD1. This CDR3 region has 16 residues. In germline, CDR1 is SGHTA, CDR2 FQGNSA. Germline trimming cut 2 bases from V and 1 base from J; bases unmatched to any gene: 5. CDR3 in amino acids: CASSLSGTASYNEQFF. For the CDR3, the DNA is TGTGCCAGCAGCTTATCCGGGACAGCTTCCTACAATGAGCAGTTCTTC.

The chain has TRBV10-3 and TRBJ1-2; D is unclear. This CDR3 comprises 17 residues. Per germline, CDR1 ENHRY and CDR2 SYGVKD. Trimming took off 2 bases at V and 1 base at J, with 17 bases between the two ends. CDR3 DNA: TGTGCCATCAGTGAGGCCCTAAGACACCTCATTAACTATGGCTACACCTTC. Translating gives CAISEALRHLINYGYTF.

The CDR3 loop is CASTDRMSNYGYTF. The CDR3 DNA reads as TGTGCCAGCACCGACAGGATGTCTAACTATGGCTACACCTTC. The V gene is TRBV6-1, the J gene TRBJ1-2, with D tentatively TRBD1 (6 bases). V lost 7 bases to trimming and J lost 0 bases, with 12 bases between them. The germline gives CDR1 MNHNS, CDR2 SASEGT. CDR3 length: 14 residues.

The rearrangement joins TRBV7-9 to TRBJ1-3, with D perhaps matching TRBD1 (6 bases). Germline V CDR1 and CDR2: SEHNR, FQNEAQ (reference sequence). The CDR3 sequence is 19 residues long. The V end lost 5 bases, the J end lost 0 bases, and 23 bases lay between the germline ends. CDR3 protein: CASSPWGLSASVSGNTIYF. CDR3 coding DNA: TGTGCCAGCAGCCCCTGGGGGCTCAGTGCCTCCGTCTCTGGAAACACCATATATTTT.

This clonotype was detected once. CDR3 in amino acids: CSARVPGPGGDTQYF. The CDR3 nucleotides read TGCAGTGCTAGAGTTCCGGGACCAGGTGGAGATACGCAGTATTTT. The chain carries TRBV20-1 and TRBJ2-3; possibly TRBD1 or TRBD2 for D (5 bases each). CDR3 length equals 15 residues. V was pared by 1 base and J by 5 bases, with 16 bases between. The germline CDR1 and CDR2 sequences are DFQATT and SNEGSKA (reference sequence).

This clonotype was observed a handful of times. J is TRBJ2-7 and V is TRBV11-2; 9 bases are a match to TRBD1. J gave up 6 bases and V 4 bases, and 13 bases lay outside the gene matches. The CDR3 contains 16 residues. The germline V gene has CDR1 SGHAT and CDR2 FQNNGV. CDR3 amino acids: CASSSYGTGYRLEQYF. CDR3 sequence (DNA): TGTGCCAGCAGCTCTTATGGGACAGGGTACAGGCTCGAGCAGTACTTC. The variable domain in full, completed from reference TRBV11-2 and TRBJ2-7, reads EAGVAQSPRYKIIEKRQSVAFWCNPISGHATLYWYQQILGQGPKLLIQFQNNGVVDDSQLPKDRFSAERLKGVDSTLKIQPAKLEDSAVYLCASSSYGTGYRLEQYFGPGTRLTVT.

Written as DNA, the CDR3 is TGTGCCACCAGCGTTCGACAGGGGTTGAACACTGAAGCTTTCTTT. The encoded protein is CATSVRQGLNTEAFF. V usage is TRBV15 and J usage is TRBJ1-1; TRBD1 matches at 8 bases. Germline V gene lookup returns CDR1 LNHNV and CDR2 YYDKDF (reference sequence). V shed 5 bases, J shed 0 bases, and the junction held 5 bases outside the gene matches. The CDR3 consists of 15 residues.

Comment on this clonotype: An end of the junction does not agree with germline; a read error may underlie this. This sequence joins TRBV28 and TRBJ1-4; D not resolved. Germline lookup yields CDR1 MDHEN and CDR2 SYDVKM. This CDR3 has 12 amino acids. In DNA form, the CDR3 reads TGTGCCAGCAGTTTTAAAGCAAGGCCCCTCCAGTTT. Translating gives CASSFKARPLQF.

This clonotype was recorded many times. The chain links TRBV7-2 to TRBJ1-6, with TRBD1 matching over 7 bases. V shed 8 bases and J 8 bases; nucleotides not matched to a gene: 9. Germline CDR1 reads SGHTA; CDR2 reads FQGNSA. The CDR3 is 14 residues long. DNA of the CDR3: TGTGCCAGCGGCAGGACAGGAGAGGATTCACCCCTCCACTTT. Protein sequence: CASGRTGEDSPLHF.

This clonotype was seen ten or more times. The V and J genes are TRBV6-2 or TRBV6-3 and TRBJ2-3; D unresolved. The CDR3 has 15 amino acids. The germline V gene encodes CDR1 MNHEY and CDR2 SVGEGT. Deletions cut 7 bases from V and 2 bases from J, with 16 bases between. CDR3 nucleotide sequence: TGTGCCAGCAAAGACCGACGAGGTCCCACAGATACGCAGTATTTT. This sequence encodes CASKDRRGPTDTQYF.

The rearrangement joins TRBV12-3 or TRBV12-4 to TRBJ2-3; 10 bases are a match to TRBD2. J was trimmed by 4 bases and V by 4 bases; bases with no gene match: 8. This CDR3 has 16 residues. The CDR3 DNA reads as TGTGCCAGCAGTTCCCAAGCGGGAGGGTTGGCAGATACGCAGTATTTT. Translating gives CASSSQAGGLADTQYF.

In nucleotides, the CDR3 is TGCGCCAGCAGCCAGAAGGGACCGAACTCTGGAAACACCATATATTTT. It encodes CASSQKGPNSGNTIYF. The chain couples TRBV5-1 to TRBJ1-3, with D maybe TRBD1 (5 bases). Trimming took off 4 bases at V and 0 bases at J, with 14 bases between the two ends. Per germline, CDR1 SGHRS and CDR2 YFSETQ. The CDR3 sequence is 16 residues long.

This clonotype was detected only a few times. The rearrangement uses TRBV2 and TRBJ1-6; D not certain. The CDR3 is made up of 13 amino acids. Germline V gene lookup returns CDR1 SNHLY and CDR2 FYNNEI. V was shortened by 2 bases and J by 13 bases, with 12 bases between the two germline ends. CDR3: CASSERLHSPLHF. DNA of the CDR3: TGTGCCAGCAGTGAAAGGTTGCACTCCCCCCTCCACTTT.